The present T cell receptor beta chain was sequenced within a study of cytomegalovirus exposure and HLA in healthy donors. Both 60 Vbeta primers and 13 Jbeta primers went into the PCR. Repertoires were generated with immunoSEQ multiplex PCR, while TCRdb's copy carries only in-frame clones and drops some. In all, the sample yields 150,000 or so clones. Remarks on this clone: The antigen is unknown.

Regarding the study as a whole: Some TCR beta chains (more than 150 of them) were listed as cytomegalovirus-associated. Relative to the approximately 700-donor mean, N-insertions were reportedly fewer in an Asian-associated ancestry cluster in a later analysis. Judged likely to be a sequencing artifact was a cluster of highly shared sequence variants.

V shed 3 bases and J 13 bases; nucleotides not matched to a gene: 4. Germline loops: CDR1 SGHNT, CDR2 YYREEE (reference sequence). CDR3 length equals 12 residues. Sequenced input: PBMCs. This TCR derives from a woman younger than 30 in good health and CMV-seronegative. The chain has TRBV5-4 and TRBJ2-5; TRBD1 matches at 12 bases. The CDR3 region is CASSSGTGGGYF. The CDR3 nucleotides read TGTGCCAGCAGCTCGGGGACAGGGGGCGGGTACTTC.